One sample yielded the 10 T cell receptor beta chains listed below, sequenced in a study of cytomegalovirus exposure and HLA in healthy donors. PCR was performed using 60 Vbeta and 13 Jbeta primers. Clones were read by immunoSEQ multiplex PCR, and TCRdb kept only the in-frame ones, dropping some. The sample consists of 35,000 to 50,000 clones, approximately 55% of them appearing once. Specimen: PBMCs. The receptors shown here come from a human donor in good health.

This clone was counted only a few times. CDR3 in DNA: TGTGCCAGCAGCTTAACCCCCGGCCAGGTGGCTGAAGCTTTCTTT. Encoded protein: CASSLTPGQVAEAFF. The rearrangement links TRBV7-2 to TRBJ1-1; D unclear. V was pared by 2 bases and J by 6 bases, with 16 bases between. CDR1 and CDR2 (germline): SGHTA, FQGNSA. The CDR3 covers 15 residues.

The CDR3 region is CASSQSRGGGNTDTQYF. DNA for the CDR3: TGCGCCAGCAGCCAATCGAGGGGCGGGGGGAACACAGATACGCAGTATTTT. This sequence joins TRBV4-1 and TRBJ2-3, with 8 nucleotides matching TRBD2. Trimming at V came to 2 bases and at J to 2 bases, leaving 9 bases not matched to a gene. Germline V lookup: CDR1 MGHRA, CDR2 YSYEKL. CDR3 length: 17 residues.

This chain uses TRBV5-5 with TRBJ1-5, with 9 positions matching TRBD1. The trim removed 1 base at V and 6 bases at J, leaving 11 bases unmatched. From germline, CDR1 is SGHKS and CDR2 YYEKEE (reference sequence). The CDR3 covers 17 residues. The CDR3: CASSLKVSGTGSQPQHF. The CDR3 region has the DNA TGTGCCAGCAGCTTGAAGGTTTCCGGGACAGGGAGTCAGCCCCAGCATTTT.

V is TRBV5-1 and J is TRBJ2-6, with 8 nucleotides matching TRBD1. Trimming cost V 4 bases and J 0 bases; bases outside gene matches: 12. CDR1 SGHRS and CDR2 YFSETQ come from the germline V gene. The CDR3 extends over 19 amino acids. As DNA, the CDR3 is TGCGCCAGCAGCACTGAGGCTCAGGGGGCGAGCTCTGGGGCCAACGTCCTGACTTTC. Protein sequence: CASSTEAQGASSGANVLTF. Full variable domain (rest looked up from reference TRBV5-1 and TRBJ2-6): KAGVTQTPRYLIKTRGQQVTLSCSPISGHRSVSWYQQTPGQGLQFLFEYFSETQRNKGNFPGRFSGRQFSNSRSEMNVSTLELGDSALYLCASSTEAQGASSGANVLTFGAGSRLTVL.

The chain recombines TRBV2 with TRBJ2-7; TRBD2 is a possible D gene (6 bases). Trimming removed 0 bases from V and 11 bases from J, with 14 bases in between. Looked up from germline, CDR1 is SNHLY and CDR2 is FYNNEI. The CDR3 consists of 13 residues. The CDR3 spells CASSEAGRGGEYF. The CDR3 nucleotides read TGTGCCAGCAGTGAAGCAGGGAGAGGAGGGGAGTACTTC.

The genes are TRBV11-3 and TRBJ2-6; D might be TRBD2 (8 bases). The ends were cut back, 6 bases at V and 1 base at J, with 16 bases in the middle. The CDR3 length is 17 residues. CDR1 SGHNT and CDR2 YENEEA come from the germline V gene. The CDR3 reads CASSLGGGRSGANVLTF. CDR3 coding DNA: TGTGCCAGCAGTCTAGGGGGCGGGAGGTCTGGGGCCAACGTCCTGACTTTC.

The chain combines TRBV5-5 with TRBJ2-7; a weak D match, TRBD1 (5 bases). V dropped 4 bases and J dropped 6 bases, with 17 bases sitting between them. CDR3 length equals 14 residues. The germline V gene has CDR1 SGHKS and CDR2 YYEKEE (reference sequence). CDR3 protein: CASSLIDDSFEQYF. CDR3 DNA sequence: TGTGCCAGCAGCCTCATCGACGACAGTTTCGAGCAGTACTTC.

The CDR3 coding sequence is TGTGCCAGCAGTCGCGGACAGGGACCAGGTGGAAACACCATATATTTT. Its translation: CASSRGQGPGGNTIYF. V and J are TRBV27 and TRBJ1-3; 8 bases line up with TRBD1. Trimming took 5 bases from V and 3 from J; bases not matched to a gene: 9. The V gene's germline CDR1 is MNHEY and CDR2 SMNVEV (reference sequence). The CDR3 contains 16 residues.

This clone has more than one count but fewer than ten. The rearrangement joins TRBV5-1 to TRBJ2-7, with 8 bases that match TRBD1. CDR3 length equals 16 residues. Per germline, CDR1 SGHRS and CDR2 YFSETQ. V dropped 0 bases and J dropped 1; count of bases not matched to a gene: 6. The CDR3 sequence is CASSLDGQGFSYEQYF. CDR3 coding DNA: TGCGCCAGCAGCTTGGATGGACAGGGCTTTTCCTACGAGCAGTACTTC.

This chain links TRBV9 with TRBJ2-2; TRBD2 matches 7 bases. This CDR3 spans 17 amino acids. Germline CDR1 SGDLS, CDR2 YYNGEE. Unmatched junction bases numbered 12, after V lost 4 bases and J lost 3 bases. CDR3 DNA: TGTGCCAGCAGCCTCAAGCGGGGCACCCGATACACCGGGGAGCTGTTTTTT. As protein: CASSLKRGTRYTGELFF.